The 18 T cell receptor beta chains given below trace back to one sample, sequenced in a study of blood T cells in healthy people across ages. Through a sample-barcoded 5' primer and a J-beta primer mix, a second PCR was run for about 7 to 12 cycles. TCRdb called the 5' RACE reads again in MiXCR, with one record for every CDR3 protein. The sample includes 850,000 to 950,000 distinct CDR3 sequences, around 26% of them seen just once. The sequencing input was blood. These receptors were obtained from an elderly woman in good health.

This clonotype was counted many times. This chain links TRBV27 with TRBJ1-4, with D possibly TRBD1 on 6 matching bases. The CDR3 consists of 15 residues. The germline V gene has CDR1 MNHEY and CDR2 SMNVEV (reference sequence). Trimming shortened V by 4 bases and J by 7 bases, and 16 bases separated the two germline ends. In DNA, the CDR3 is TGTGCCAGCAGTTGGGTAGGGGGAGCGAGTGAAAAACTGTTTTTT. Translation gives CASSWVGGASEKLFF. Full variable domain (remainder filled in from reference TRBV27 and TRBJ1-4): EAQVTQNPRYLITVTGKKLTVTCSQNMNHEYMSWYRQDPGLGLRQIYYSMNVEVTDKGDVPEGYKVSRKEKRNFPLILESPSPNQTSLYFCASSWVGGASEKLFFGSGTQLSVL.

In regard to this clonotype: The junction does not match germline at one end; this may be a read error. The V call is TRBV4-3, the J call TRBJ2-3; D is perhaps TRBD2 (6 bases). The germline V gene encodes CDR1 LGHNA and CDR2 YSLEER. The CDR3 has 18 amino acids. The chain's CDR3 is CASSLRPRTSSGTDTQYF. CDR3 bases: TGCGCTAGCAGCCTCCGGCCTAGAACGTCTAGCGGCACAGATACGCAGTATTTT.

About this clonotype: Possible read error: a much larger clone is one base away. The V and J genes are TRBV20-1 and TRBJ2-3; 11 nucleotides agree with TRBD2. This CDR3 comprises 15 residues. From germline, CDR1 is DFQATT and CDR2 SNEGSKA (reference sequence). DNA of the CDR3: TGCAGTGCCGCAGGACTAGCGGGCCTCACAAATACGCAGTATTTT. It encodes CSAAGLAGLTNTQYF.

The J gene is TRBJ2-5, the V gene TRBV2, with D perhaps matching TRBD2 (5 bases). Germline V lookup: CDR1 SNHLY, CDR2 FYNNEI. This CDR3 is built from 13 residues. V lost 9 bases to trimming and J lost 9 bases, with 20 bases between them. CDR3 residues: CASLEPGERAQYF. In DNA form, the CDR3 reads TGTGCCAGTCTAGAACCCGGGGAGAGGGCCCAGTACTTC.

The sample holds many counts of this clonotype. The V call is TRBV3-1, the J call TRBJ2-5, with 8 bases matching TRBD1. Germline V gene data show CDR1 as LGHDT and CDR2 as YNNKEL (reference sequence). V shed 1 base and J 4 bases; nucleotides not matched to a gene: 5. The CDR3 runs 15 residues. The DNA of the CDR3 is TGTGCCAGCAGCCAAGTATCCACAGGGGGAGAGACCCAGTACTTC. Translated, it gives CASSQVSTGGETQYF.

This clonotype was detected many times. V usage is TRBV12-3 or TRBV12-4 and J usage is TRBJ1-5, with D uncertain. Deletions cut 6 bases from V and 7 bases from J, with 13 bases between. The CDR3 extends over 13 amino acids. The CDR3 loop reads CASRFGEDQPQHF. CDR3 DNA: TGTGCCAGCAGATTTGGTGAAGACCAGCCCCAGCATTTT.

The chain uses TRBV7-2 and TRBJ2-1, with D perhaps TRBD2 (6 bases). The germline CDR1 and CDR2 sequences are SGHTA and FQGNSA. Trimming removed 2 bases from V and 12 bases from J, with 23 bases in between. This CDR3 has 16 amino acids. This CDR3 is CASSLYGGLSTDTQFF. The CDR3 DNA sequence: TGTGCCAGCAGCTTATATGGAGGGCTGAGCACAGATACGCAGTTCTTC.

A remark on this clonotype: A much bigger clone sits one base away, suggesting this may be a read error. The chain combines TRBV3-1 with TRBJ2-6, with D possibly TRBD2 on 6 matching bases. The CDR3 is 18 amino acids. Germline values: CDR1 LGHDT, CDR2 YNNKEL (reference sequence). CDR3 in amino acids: CAGSQGGGRLSGANVLTF. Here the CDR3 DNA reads TGTGCCGGCAGCCAAGGTGGAGGGAGGCTCTCTGGGGCCAACGTCCTGACTTTC.

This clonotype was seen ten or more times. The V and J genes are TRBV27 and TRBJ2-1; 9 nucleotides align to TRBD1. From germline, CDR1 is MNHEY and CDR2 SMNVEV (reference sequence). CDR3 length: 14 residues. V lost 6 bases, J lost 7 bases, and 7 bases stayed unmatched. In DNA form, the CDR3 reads TGTGCCAGCAGGATACAGGGGGCGAATAATGAGCAGTTCTTC. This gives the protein CASRIQGANNEQFF.

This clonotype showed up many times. CDR3 protein: CASSQDRFTDTQYF. The CDR3 DNA sequence: TGCGCCAGCAGCCAAGATAGGTTCACAGATACGCAGTATTTT. This chain links TRBV4-3 with TRBJ2-3; D is unclear. Germline loops: CDR1 LGHNA, CDR2 YSLEER. Trimming removed 0 bases at V and 2 bases at J, with 6 bases between. This CDR3 spans 14 amino acids.

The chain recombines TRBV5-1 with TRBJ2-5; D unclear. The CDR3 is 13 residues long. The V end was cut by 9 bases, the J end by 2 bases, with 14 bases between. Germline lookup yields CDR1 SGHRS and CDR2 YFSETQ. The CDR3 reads CANSLGVQETQYF. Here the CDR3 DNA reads TGCGCCAACAGTTTGGGTGTACAAGAGACCCAGTACTTC.

The DNA for the CDR3 is TGCGCCAGCAGCCAACCAAAGGGACAGACGGGCTACACCTTC. Translating it yields CASSQPKGQTGYTF. The chain combines TRBV4-3 with TRBJ1-2; TRBD1 matches at 7 bases. V shed 2 bases, J shed 8 bases, and the junction held 8 bases outside the gene matches. The length of the CDR3 is 14 residues. Germline CDR1 and CDR2: LGHNA and YSLEER.

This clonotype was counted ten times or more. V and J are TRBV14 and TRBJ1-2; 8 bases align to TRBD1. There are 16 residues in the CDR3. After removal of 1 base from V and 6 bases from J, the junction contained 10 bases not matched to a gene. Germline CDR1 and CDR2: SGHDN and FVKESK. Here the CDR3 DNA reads TGTGCCAGCAGCCAAGCTGGAGGACAGGGAAGACATGGCTACACCTTC. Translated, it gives CASSQAGGQGRHGYTF.

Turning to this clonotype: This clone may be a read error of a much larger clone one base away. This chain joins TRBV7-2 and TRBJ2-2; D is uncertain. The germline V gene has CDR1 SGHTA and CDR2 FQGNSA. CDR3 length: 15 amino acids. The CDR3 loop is CAGSLGRAAAGELFF. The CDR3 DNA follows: TGTGCCGGCAGCTTAGGTCGGGCTGCAGCCGGGGAGCTGTTTTTT.

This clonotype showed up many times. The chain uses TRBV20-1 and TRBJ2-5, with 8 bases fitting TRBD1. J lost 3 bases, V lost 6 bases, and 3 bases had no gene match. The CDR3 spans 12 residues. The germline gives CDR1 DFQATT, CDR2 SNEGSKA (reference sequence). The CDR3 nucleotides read TGCAGTGCGCGGGACAGGAAAGAGACCCAGTACTTC. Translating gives CSARDRKETQYF.

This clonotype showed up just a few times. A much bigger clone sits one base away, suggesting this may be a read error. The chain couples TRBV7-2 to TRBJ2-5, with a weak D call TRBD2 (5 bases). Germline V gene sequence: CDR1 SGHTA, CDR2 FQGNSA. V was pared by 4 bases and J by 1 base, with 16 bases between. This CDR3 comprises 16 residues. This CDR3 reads CASSSLRAVSQETQYF. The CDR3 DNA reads TGTGCCAGCAGCTCCCTTCGAGCGGTTTCCCAAGAGACCCAGTACTTC.

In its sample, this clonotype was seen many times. The CDR3: CASSKGTVFSYGYTF. The CDR3 DNA sequence: TGCGCCAGCAGCAAAGGGACAGTTTTCAGCTATGGCTACACCTTC. The genes are TRBV5-1 and TRBJ1-2; 7 bases match TRBD1. The CDR3 spans 15 residues. The V segment lost 4 bases and the J segment 4 bases; nucleotides outside the gene matches: 10. Looked up from germline, CDR1 is SGHRS and CDR2 is YFSETQ.

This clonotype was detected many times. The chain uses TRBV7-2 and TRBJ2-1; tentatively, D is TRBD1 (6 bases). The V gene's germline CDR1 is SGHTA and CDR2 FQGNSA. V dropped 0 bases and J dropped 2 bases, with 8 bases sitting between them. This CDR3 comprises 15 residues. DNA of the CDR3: TGTGCCAGCAGCTTAGCCTGGGGGCCCTACAATGAGCAGTTCTTC. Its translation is CASSLAWGPYNEQFF.